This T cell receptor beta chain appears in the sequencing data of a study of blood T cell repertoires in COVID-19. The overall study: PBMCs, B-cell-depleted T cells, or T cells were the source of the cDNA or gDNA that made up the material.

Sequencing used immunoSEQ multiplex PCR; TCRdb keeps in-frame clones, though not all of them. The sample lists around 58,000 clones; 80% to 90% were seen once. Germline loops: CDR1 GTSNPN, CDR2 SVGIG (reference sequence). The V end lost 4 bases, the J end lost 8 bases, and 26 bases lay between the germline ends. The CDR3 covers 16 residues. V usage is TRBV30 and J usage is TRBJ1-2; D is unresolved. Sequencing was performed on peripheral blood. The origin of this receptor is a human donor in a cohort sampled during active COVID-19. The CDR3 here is CAWTPSWLGQAGGYTF. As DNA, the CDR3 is TGTGCCTGGACCCCCTCCTGGCTCGGTCAGGCGGGAGGCTACACCTTC.